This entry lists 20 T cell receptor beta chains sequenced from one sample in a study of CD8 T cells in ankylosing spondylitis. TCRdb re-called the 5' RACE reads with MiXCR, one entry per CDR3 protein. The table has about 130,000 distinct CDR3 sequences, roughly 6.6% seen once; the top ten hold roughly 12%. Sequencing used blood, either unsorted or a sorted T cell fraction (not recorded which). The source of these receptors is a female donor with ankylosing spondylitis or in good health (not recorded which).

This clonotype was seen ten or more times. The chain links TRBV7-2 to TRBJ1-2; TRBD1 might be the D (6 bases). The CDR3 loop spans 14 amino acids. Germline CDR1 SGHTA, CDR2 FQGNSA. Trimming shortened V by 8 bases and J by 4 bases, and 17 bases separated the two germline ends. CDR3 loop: CASELKDRPYGYTF. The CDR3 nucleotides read TGTGCCAGCGAATTGAAGGACAGACCCTATGGCTACACCTTC.

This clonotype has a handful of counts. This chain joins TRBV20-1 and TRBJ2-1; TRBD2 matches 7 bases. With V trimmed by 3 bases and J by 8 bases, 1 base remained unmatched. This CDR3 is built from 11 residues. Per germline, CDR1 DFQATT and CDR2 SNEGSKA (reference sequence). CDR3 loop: CSASLADEQFF. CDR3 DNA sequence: TGCAGTGCTAGCCTAGCGGATGAGCAGTTCTTC.

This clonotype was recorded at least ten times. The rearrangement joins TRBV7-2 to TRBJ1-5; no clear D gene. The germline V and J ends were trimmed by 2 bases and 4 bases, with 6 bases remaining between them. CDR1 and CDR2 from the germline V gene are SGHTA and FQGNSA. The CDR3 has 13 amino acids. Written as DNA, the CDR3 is TGTGCCAGCAGCTTAAGGAGGAATCAGCCCCAGCATTTT. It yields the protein CASSLRRNQPQHF.

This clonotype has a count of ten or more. This CDR3 is CASSLGQPYGYTF. The CDR3 region has the DNA TGTGCCAGCAGCCTCGGACAGCCCTATGGCTACACCTTC. The chain joins TRBV7-2 to TRBJ1-2; a weak D match, TRBD1 (6 bases). Per the germline V gene, CDR1 is SGHTA and CDR2 is FQGNSA. CDR3 length: 13 amino acids. The V end was cut by 5 bases, the J end by 4 bases, with 11 bases between. The entire variable domain, with the rest obtained from reference TRBV7-2 and TRBJ1-2, is as follows: GAGVSQSPSNKVTEKGKDVELRCDPISGHTALYWYRQSLGQGLEFLIYFQGNSAPDKSGLPSDRFSAERTGGSVSTLTIQRTQQEDSAVYLCASSLGQPYGYTFGSGTRLTVV.

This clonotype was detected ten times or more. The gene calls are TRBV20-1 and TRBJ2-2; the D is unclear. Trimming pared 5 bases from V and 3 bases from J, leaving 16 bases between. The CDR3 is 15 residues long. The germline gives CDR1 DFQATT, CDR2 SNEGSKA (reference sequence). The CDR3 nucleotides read TGCAGTGCTCCGGCCCCCAACCTGGACACCGGGGAGCTGTTTTTT. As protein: CSAPAPNLDTGELFF.

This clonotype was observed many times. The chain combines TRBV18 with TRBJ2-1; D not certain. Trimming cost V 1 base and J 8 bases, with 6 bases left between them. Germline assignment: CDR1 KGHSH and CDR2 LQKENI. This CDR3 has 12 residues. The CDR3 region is CASSPQPYEQFF. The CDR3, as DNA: TGTGCCAGCTCACCACAGCCCTATGAGCAGTTCTTC. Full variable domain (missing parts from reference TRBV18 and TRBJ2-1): NAGVMQNPRHLVRRRGQEARLRCSPMKGHSHVYWYRQLPEEGLKFMVYLQKENIIDESGMPKERFSAEFPKEGPSILRIQQVVRGDSAAYFCASSPQPYEQFFGPGTRLTVL.

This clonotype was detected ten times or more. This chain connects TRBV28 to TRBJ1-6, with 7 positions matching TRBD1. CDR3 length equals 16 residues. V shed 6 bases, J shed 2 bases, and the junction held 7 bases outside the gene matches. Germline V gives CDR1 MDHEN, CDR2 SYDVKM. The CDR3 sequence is CASSGDGTAYNSPLHF. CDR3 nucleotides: TGTGCCAGCAGCGGCGACGGGACAGCCTATAATTCACCCCTCCACTTT.

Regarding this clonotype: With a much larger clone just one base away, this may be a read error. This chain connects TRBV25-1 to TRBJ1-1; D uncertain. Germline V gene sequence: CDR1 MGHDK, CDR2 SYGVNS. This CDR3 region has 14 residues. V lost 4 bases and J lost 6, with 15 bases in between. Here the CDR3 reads CASSVEEEGAEAFF. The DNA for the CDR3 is TGTGCCAGCAGTGTAGAAGAGGAGGGCGCTGAAGCTTTCTTT. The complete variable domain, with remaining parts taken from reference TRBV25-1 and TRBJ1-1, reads EADIYQTPRYLVIGTGKKITLECSQTMGHDKMYWYQQDPGMELHLIHYSYGVNSTEKGDLSSESTVSRIRTEHFPLTLESARPSHTSQYLCASSVEEEGAEAFFGQGTRLTVV.

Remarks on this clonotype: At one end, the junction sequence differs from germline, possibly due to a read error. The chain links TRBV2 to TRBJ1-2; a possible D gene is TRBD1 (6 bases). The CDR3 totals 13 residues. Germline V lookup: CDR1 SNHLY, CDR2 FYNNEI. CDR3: CASQGTSRYGYTF. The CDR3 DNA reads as TGTGCCAGCCAGGGGACCTCCCGTTATGGCTACACCTTT.

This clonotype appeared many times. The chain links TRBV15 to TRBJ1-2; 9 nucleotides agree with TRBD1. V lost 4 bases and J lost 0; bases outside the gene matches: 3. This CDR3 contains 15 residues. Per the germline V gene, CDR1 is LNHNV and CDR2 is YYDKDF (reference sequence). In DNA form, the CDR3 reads TGTGCCACCAGCATTGACAGGGGGGCTAACTATGGCTACACCTTC. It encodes CATSIDRGANYGYTF.

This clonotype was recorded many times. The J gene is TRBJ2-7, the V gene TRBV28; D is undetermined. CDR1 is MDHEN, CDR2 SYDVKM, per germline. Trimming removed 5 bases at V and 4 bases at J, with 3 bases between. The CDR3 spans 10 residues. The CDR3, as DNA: TGTGCCAGCAGTACTTACGAGCAGTACTTC. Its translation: CASSTYEQYF.

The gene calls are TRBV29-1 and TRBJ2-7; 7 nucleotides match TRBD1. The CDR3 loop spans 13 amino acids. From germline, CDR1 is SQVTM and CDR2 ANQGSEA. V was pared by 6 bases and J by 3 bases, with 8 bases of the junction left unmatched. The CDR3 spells CSVGTSGGYEQYF. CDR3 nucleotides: TGCAGCGTCGGAACATCAGGGGGCTACGAGCAGTACTTC.

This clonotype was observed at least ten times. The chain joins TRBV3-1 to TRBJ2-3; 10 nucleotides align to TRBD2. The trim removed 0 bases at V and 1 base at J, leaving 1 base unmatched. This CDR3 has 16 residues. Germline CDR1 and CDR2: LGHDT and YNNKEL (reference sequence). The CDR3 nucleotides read TGTGCCAGCAGCCAAGATCTAGCGGGGGGCACAGATACGCAGTATTTT. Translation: CASSQDLAGGTDTQYF.

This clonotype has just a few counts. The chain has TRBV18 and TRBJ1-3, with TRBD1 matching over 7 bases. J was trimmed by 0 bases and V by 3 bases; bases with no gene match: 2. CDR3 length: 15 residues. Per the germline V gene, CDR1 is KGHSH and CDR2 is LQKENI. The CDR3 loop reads CASSPTGASGNTIYF. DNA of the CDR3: TGTGCCAGCTCACCTACAGGGGCCTCTGGAAACACCATATATTTT.

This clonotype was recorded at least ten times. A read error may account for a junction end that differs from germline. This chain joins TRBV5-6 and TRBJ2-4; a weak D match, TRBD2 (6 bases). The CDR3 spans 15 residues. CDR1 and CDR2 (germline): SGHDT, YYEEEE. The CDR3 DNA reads TGTGCCAGCAGCTTGGTAGCGGATCCCAAAACCATTCAGTACTTC. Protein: CASSLVADPKTIQYF.

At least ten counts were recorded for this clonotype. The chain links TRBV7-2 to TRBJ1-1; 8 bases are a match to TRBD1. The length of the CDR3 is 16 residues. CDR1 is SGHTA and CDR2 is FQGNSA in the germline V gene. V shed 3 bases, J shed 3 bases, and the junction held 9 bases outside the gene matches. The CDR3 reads CASSFRTGTLDTEAFF. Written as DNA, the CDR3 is TGTGCCAGCAGCTTTAGGACAGGGACCTTGGACACTGAAGCTTTCTTT.

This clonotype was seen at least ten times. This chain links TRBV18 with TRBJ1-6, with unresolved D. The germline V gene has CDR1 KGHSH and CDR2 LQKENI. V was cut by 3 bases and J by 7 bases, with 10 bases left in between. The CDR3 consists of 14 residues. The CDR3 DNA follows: TGTGCCAGCTCACCCCGGGGAGAGAATTCACCCCTCCACTTT. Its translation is CASSPRGENSPLHF.

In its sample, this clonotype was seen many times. The CDR3: CASSFPEANTGELFF. In DNA form, the CDR3 reads TGCGCCAGCAGCTTCCCAGAGGCGAACACCGGGGAGCTGTTTTTT. The genes are TRBV5-1 and TRBJ2-2; D unresolved. Germline CDR1 and CDR2: SGHRS and YFSETQ. Trimming removed 2 bases at V and 0 bases at J, with 8 bases between. This CDR3 comprises 15 residues.

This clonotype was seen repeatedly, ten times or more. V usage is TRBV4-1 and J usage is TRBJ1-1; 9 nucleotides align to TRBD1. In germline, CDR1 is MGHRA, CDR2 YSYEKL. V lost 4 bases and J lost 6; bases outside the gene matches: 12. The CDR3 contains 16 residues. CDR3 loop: CASSLVPGQGYSEAFF. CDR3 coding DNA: TGCGCCAGCAGCCTTGTCCCGGGACAGGGATACTCTGAAGCTTTCTTT.

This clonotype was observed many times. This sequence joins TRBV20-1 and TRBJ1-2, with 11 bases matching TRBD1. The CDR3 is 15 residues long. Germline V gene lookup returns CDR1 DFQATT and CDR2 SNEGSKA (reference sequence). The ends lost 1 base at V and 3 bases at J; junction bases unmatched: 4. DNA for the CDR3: TGCAGTGCTAGAGGAAGGGACAGGGGGGACTATGGCTACACCTTC. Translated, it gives CSARGRDRGDYGYTF.